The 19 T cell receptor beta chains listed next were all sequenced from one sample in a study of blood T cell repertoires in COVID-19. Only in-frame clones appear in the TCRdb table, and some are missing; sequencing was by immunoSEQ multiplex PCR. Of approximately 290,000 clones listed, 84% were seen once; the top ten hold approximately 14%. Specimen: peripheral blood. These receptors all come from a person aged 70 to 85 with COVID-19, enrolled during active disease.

This chain's CDR3 is CASSNAGHNRNTIYF. The CDR3 DNA is TGTGCCAGCAGCAACGCCGGACACAACCGAAACACCATATATTTT. The chain joins TRBV5-8 to TRBJ1-3; TRBD1 is a possible D gene (5 bases). Trimming removed 4 bases from V and 5 bases from J, with 16 bases in between. Per the germline V gene, CDR1 is SGHTS and CDR2 is YDEGEE. The CDR3 loop spans 15 amino acids. Combining the CDR3 with reference TRBV5-8 and TRBJ1-3 gives the whole variable domain EAGVTQSPTHLIKTRGQQATLRCSPISGHTSVYWYQQALGLGLQFLLWYDEGEERNRGNFPPRFSGRQFPNYSSELNVNALELEDSALYLCASSNAGHNRNTIYFGEGSWLTVV.

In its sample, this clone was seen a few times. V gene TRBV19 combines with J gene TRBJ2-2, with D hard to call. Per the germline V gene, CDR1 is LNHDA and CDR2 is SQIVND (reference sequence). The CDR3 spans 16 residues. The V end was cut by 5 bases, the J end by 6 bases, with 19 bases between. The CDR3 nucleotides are TGTGCCAGTAGTTCATACGGGTCGCTCAGCGCCGGGGAGCTGTTTTTT. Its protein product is CASSSYGSLSAGELFF.

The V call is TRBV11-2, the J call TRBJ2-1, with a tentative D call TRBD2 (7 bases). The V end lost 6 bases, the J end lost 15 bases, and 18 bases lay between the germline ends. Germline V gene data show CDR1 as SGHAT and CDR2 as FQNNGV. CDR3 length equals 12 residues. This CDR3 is CASRSTGGRGFF. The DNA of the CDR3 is TGTGCCAGCAGATCTACGGGGGGCCGCGGGTTCTTC.

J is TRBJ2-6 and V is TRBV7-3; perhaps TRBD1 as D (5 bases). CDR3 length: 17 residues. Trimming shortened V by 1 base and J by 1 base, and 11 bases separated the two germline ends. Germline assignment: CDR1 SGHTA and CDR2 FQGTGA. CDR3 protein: CASSLSPGQSGANVLTF. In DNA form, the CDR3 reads TGTGCCAGCAGCTTAAGTCCAGGGCAGTCTGGGGCCAACGTCCTGACTTTC.

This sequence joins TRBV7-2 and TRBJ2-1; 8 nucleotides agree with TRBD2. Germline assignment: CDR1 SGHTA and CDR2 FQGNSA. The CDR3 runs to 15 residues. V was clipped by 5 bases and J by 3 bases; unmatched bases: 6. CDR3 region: CASSLWGTSYNEQFF. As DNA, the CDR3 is TGTGCCAGCAGCCTCTGGGGGACTAGCTACAATGAGCAGTTCTTC.

Here the CDR3 DNA reads TGTGCCAGCAGCTTGGGATCCTTAGGGGGAGTGGAGACCCAGTACTTC. It is translated as CASSLGSLGGVETQYF. This chain connects TRBV7-3 to TRBJ2-5; TRBD1 might be the D (6 bases). The CDR3 is made up of 16 amino acids. V lost 3 bases and J 5 bases, leaving 19 bases between the germline ends. Per germline, CDR1 SGHTA and CDR2 FQGTGA.

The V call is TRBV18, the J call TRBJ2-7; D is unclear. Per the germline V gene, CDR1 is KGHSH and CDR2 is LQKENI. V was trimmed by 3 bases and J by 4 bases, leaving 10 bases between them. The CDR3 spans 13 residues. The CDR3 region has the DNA TGTGCCAGCTCACCGGCGGCCGCTTACGAGCAGTACTTC. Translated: CASSPAAAYEQYF.

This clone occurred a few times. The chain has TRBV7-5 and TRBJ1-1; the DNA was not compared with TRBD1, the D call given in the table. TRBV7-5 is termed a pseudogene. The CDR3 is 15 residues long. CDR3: CVRSSNRERSTEAFF. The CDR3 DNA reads TGTGTCAGAAGCAGCAACAGGGAAAGGAGCACTGAAGCTTTCTTT.

The CDR3 region is CAWKSQVNYGYTF. The DNA for the CDR3 is TGTGCCTGGAAATCTCAGGTTAACTATGGCTACACCTTC. This sequence joins TRBV30 and TRBJ1-2; no reliable D call. This CDR3 is built from 13 residues. The V gene's germline CDR1 is GTSNPN and CDR2 SVGIG (reference sequence). Deletions cut 4 bases from V and 1 base from J, with 10 bases between.

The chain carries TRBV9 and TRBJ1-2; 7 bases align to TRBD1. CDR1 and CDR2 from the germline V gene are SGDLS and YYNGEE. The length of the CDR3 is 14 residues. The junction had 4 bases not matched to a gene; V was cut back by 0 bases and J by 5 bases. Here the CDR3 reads CASSVAETGYGYTF. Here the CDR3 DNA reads TGTGCCAGCAGCGTAGCTGAGACAGGGTATGGCTACACCTTC.

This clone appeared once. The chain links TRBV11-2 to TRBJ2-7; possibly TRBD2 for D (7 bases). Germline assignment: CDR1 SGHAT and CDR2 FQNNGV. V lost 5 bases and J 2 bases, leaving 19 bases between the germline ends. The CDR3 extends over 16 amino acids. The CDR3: CASSPWGGGDTYEQYF. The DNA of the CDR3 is TGTGCCAGCAGCCCCTGGGGGGGCGGGGATACCTACGAGCAGTACTTC.

CDR3 protein: CASSTRRTGNTGELFF. The DNA for the CDR3 is TGTGCCAGTAGTACTCGCCGGACTGGAAACACCGGGGAGCTGTTTTTT. The rearrangement uses TRBV19 and TRBJ2-2, with D possibly matching TRBD2 (5 bases). In germline, CDR1 is LNHDA, CDR2 SQIVND (reference sequence). The CDR3 totals 16 residues. The V gene lost 4 bases and the J gene lost 2 bases, with 14 bases spanning the gap.

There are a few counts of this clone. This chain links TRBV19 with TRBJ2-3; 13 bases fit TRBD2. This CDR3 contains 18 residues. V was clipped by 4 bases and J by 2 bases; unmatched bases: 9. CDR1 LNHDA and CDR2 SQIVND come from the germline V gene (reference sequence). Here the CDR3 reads CASSTQWTSGGPTDTQYF. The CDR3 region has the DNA TGTGCCAGTAGTACCCAATGGACTAGCGGGGGACCCACAGATACGCAGTATTTT.

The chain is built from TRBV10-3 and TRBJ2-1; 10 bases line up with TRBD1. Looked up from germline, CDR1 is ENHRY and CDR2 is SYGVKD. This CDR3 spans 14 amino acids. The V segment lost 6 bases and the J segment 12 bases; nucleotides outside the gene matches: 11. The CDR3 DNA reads TGTGCCATCAGCGGGGGAGACAGGGGGCAAGGGCAGTTCTTC. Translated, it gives CAISGGDRGQGQFF.

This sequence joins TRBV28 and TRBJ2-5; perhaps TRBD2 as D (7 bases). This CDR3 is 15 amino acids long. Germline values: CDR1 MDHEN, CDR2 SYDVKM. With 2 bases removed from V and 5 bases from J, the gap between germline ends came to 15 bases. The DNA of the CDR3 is TGTGCCAGCAGTTTAGGGGGGGCTGGAGGGGAGACCCAGTACTTC. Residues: CASSLGGAGGETQYF.

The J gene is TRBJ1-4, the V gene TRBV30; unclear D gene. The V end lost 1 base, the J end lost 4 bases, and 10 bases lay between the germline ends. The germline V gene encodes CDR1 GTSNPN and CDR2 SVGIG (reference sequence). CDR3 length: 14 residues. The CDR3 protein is CAWSAGRINEKLFF. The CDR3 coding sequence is TGTGCCTGGAGTGCTGGCAGAATTAATGAAAAACTGTTTTTT.

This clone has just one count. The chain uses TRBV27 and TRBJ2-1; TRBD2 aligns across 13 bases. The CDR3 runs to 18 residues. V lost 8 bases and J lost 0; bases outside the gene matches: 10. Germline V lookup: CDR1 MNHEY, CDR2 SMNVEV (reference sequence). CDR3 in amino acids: CASYPGLAGTLSYNEQFF. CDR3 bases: TGTGCCAGCTACCCGGGACTAGCGGGAACACTCTCCTACAATGAGCAGTTCTTC.

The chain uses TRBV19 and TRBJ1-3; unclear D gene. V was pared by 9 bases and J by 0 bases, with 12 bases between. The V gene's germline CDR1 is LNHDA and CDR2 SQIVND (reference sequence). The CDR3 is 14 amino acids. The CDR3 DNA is TGTGCCAGCGGGGATCAGATCTCTGGAAACACCATATATTTT. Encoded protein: CASGDQISGNTIYF.

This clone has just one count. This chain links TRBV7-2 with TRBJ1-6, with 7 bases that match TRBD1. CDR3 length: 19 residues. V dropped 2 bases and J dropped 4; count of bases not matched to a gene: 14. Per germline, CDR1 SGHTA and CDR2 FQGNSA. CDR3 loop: CASSLPARGAVRYNSPLHF. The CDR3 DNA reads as TGTGCCAGCAGCTTACCGGCCAGGGGGGCGGTAAGATATAATTCACCCCTCCACTTT. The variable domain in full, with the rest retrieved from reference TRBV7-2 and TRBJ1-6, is GAGVSQSPSNKVTEKGKDVELRCDPISGHTALYWYRQSLGQGLEFLIYFQGNSAPDKSGLPSDRFSAERTGGSVSTLTIQRTQQEDSAVYLCASSLPARGAVRYNSPLHFGNGTRLTVT.